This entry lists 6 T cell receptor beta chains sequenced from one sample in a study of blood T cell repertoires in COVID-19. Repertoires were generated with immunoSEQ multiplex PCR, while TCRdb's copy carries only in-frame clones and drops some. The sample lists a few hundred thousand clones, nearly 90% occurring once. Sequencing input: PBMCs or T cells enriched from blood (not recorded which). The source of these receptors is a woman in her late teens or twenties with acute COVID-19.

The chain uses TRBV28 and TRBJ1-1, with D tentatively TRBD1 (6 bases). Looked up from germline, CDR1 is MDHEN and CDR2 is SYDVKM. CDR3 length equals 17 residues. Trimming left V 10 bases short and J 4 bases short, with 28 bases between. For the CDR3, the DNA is TGTGCCATCTCTTCCCACCCAGGGGCGCCTGAGGGCACTGAAGCTTTCTTT. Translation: CAISSHPGAPEGTEAFF. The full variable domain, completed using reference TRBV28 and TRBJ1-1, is DVKVTQSSRYLVKRTGEKVFLECVQDMDHENMFWYRQDPGLGLRLIYFSYDVKMKEKGDIPEGYSVSREKKERFSLILESASTNQTSMYLCAISSHPGAPEGTEAFFGQGTRLTVV.

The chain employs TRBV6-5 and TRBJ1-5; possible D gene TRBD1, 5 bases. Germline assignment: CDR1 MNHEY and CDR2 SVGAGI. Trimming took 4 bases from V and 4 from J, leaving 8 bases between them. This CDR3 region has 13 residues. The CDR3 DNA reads TGTGCCAGCAGTTTGTCAGGGAATCAGCCCCAGCATTTT. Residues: CASSLSGNQPQHF.

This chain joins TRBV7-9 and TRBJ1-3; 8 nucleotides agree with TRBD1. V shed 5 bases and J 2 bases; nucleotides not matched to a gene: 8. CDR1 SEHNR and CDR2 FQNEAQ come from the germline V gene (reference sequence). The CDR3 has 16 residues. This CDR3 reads CASSRPGQEPGNTIYF. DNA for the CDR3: TGTGCCAGCAGCCGACCGGGACAGGAACCTGGAAACACCATATATTTT.

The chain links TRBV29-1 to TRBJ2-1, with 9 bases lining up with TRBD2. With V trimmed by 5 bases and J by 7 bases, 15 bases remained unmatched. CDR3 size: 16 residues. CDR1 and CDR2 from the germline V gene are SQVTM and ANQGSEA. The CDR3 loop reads CSVSSTFSGSVNEQFF. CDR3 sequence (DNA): TGCAGCGTTTCCTCAACATTTAGCGGGAGTGTTAATGAGCAGTTCTTC.

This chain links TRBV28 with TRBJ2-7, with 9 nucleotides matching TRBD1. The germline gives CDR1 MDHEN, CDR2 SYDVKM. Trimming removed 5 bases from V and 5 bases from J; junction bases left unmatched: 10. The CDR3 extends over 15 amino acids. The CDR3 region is CASSPPGQGNHEQYF. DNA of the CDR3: TGTGCCAGCAGTCCCCCGGGACAGGGTAACCACGAGCAGTACTTC.

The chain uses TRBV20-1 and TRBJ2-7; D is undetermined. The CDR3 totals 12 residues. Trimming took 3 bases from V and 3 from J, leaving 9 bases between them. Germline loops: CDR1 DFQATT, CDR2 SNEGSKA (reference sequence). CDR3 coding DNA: TGCAGTGCTAGTCCGTCCCTCTACGAGCAGTACTTC. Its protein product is CSASPSLYEQYF.